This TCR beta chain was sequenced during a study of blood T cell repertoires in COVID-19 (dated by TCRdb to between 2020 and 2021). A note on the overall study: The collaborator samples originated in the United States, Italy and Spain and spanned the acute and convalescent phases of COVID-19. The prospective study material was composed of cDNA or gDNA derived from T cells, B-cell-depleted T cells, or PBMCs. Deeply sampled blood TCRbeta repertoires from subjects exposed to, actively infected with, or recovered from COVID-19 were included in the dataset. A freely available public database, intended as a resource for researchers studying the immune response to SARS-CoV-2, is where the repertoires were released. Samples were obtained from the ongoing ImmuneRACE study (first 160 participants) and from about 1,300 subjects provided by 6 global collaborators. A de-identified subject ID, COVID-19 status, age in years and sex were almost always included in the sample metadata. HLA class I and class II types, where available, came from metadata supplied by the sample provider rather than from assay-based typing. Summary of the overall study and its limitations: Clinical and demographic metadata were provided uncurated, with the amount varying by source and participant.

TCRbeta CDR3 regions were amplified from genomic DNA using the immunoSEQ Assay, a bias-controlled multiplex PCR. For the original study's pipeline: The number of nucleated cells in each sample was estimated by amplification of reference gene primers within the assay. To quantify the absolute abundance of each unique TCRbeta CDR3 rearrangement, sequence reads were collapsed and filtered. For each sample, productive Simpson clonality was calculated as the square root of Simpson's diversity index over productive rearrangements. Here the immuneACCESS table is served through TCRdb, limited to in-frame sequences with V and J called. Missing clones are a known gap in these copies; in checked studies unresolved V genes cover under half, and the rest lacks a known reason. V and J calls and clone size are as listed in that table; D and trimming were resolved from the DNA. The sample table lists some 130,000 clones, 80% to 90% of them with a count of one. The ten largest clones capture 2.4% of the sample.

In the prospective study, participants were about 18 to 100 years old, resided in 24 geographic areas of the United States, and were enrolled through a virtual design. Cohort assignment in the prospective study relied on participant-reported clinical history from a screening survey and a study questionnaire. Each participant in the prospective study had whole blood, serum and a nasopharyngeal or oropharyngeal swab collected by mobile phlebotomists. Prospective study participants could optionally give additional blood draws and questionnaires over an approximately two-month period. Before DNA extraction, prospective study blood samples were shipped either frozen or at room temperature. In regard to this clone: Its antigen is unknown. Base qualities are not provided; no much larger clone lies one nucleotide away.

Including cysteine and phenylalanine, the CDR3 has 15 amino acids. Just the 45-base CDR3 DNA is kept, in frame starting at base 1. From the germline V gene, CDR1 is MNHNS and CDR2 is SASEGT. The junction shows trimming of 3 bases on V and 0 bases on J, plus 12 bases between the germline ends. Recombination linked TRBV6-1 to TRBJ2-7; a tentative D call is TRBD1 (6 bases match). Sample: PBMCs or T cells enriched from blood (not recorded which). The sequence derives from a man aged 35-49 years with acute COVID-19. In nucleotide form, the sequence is TGTGCCAGCAGTGATGAACAGGGCCCCTCCTACGAGCAGTACTTC. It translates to CASSDEQGPSYEQYF.